This TCR beta chain comes out of a study of CD8+CD57+ T cells in acquired aplastic anemia. General study points: Simpson's diversity of CD8+ cells was not significantly different in patients compared with controls.

The study profiled TCR beta VDJ and CDR3 using genomic DNA as template. TCRdb reprocessed the reads with MiXCR, giving one entry per CDR3 protein. There are roughly 190,000 distinct CDR3 sequences in the sample; approximately 50% occur only once, and about 9.5% lies in the top ten. CD8+CD57+ cell expansion, shown by flow cytometry, had occurred in the patients selected for sequencing. Severe acquired aplastic anemia was the diagnosis recorded for all patients. At blood sampling, none of the patients had yet received therapy. This clonotype has only one observation. The target antigen is unknown. V shed 6 bases and J 4 bases; nucleotides not matched to a gene: 7. Germline V CDR1 and CDR2: ENHRY, SYGVKD. There are 15 residues in the CDR3.

This TCR derives from a human donor with aplastic anemia. Input material: sorted CD4+, CD8+, or CD8+CD57+ T cells (not recorded which) from PBMCs. The chain is built from TRBV10-3 and TRBJ2-2, with 8 bases lining up with TRBD1. The CDR3 is CAIRGPGQVTGELFF. The CDR3 DNA reads as TGTGCCATCAGGGGCCCGGGACAGGTCACCGGGGAGCTGTTTTTT.